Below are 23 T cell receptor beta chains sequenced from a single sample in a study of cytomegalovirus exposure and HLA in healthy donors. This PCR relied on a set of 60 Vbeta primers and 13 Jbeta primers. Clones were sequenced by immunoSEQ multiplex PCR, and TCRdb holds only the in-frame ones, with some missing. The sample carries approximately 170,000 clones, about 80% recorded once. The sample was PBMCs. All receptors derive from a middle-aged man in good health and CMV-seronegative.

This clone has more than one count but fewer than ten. The CDR3 bases are TGTGCCAGCAGCTTAGGGCTCTCTGGGGCCAACGTCCTGACTTTC. Its translation is CASSLGLSGANVLTF. The chain recombines TRBV7-3 with TRBJ2-6, with D hard to call. The germline V gene encodes CDR1 SGHTA and CDR2 FQGTGA. CDR3 length equals 15 residues. With 2 bases removed from V and 0 bases from J, the gap between germline ends came to 5 bases.

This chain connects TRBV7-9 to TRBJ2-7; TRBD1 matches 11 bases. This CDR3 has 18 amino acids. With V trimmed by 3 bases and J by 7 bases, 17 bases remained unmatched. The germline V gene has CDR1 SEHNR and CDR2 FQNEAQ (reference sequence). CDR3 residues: CASSFQIGTGGGHDEQYF. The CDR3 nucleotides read TGTGCCAGCAGCTTCCAAATCGGGACAGGGGGAGGCCATGATGAGCAGTACTTC.

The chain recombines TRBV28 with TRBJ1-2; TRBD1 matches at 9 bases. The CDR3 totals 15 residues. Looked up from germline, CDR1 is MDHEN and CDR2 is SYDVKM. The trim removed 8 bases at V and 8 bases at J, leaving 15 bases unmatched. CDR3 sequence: CASSSPGTGLSGYTF. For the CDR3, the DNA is TGTGCCAGCTCAAGCCCCGGGACAGGGTTGTCGGGCTACACCTTC.

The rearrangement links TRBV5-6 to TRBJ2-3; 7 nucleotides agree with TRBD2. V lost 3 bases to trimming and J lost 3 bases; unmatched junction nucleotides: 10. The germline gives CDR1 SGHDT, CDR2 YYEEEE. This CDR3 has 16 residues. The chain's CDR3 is CASSSRTRRNTDTQYF. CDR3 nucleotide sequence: TGTGCCAGCAGCTCTAGGACTAGAAGGAATACAGATACGCAGTATTTT. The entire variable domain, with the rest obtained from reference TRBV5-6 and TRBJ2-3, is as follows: DAGVTQSPTHLIKTRGQQVTLRCSPKSGHDTVSWYQQALGQGPQFIFQYYEEEERQRGNFPDRFSGHQFPNYSSELNVNALLLGDSALYLCASSSRTRRNTDTQYFGPGTRLTVL.

The CDR3 spells CASSPREEKLFF. CDR3 sequence (DNA): TGTGCCAGCTCCCCCCGGGAGGAAAAACTGTTTTTT. V is TRBV18 and J is TRBJ1-4; D remains ambiguous. This CDR3 region has 12 residues. Germline V gives CDR1 KGHSH, CDR2 LQKENI. The V and J ends lost 6 bases and 8 bases respectively, with 10 bases between them.

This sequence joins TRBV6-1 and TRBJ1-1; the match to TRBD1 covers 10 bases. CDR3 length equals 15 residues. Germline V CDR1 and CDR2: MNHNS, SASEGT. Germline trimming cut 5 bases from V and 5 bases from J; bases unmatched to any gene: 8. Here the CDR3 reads CASSLGGDRGTEAFF. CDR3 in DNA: TGTGCCAGCAGTCTCGGGGGGGACAGGGGAACTGAAGCTTTCTTT.

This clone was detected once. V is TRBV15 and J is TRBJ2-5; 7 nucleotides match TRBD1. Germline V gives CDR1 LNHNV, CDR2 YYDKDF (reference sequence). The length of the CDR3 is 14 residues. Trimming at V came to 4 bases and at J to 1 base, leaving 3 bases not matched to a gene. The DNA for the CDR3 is TGTGCCACCAGCATTAACAGGGGCCAAGAGACCCAGTACTTC. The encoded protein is CATSINRGQETQYF. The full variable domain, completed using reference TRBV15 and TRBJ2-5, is DAMVIQNPRYQVTQFGKPVTLSCSQTLNHNVMYWYQQKSSQAPKLLFHYYDKDFNNEADTPDNFQSRRPNTSFCFLDIRSPGLGDTAMYLCATSINRGQETQYFGPGTRLLVL.

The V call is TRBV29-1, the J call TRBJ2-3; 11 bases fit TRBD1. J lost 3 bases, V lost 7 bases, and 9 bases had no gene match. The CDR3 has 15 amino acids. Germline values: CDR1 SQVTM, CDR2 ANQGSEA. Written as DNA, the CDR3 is TGCAGCGCCGAAGGGACAGGGGGAAGGACAGATACGCAGTATTTT. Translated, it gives CSAEGTGGRTDTQYF.

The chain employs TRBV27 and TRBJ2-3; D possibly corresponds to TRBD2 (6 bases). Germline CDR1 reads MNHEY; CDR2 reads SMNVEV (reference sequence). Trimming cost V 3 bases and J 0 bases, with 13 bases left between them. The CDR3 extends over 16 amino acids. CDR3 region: CASSFVGGGSTDTQYF. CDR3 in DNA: TGTGCCAGCAGTTTCGTCGGGGGTGGTAGCACAGATACGCAGTATTTT.

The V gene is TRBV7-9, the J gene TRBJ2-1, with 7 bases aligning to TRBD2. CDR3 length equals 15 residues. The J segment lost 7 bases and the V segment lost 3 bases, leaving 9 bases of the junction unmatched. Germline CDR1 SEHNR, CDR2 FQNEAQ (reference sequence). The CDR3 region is CASSLGGSPGNEQFF. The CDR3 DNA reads TGTGCCAGCAGCTTGGGCGGGAGCCCCGGGAATGAGCAGTTCTTC.

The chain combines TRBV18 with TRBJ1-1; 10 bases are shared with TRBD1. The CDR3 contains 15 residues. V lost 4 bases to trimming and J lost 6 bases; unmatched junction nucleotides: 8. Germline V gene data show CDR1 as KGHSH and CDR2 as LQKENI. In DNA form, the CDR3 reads TGTGCCAGCTCACGATCGAGACAGGGGGCATCTGAAGCTTTCTTT. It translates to CASSRSRQGASEAFF.

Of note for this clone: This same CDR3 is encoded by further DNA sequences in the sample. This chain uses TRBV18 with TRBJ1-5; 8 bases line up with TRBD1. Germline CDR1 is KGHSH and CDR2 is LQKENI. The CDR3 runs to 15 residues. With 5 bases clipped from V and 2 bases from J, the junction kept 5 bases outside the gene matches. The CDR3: CASSAGQEGNQPQHF. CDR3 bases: TGTGCCAGCTCAGCGGGACAGGAAGGCAATCAGCCCCAGCATTTT.

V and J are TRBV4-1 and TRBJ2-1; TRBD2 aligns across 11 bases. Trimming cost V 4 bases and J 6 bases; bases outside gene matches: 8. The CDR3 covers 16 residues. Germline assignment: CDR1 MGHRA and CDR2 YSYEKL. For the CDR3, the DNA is TGCGCCAGCAGCCCCCTGAATAGCGGGAGGGGCAATGAGCAGTTCTTC. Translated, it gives CASSPLNSGRGNEQFF.

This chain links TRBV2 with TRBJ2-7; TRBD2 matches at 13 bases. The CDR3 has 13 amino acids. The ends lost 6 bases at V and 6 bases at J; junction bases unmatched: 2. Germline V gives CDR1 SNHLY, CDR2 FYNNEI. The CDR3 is CASRGTSGTEQYF. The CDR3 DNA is TGTGCCAGCAGGGGGACTAGCGGGACCGAGCAGTACTTC.

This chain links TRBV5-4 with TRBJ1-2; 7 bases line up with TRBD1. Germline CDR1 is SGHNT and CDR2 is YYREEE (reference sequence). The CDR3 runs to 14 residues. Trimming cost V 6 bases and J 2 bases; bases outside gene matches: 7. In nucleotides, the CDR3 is TGTGCCAGCACATGGGACAGTGGCAACTATGGCTACACCTTC. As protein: CASTWDSGNYGYTF.

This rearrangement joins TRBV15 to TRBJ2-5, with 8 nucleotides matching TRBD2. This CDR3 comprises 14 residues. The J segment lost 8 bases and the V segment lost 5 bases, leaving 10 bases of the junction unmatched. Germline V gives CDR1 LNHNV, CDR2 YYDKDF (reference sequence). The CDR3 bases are TGTGCCACCAGCCCCGGGGGGGCGGAGGGAACCCAGTACTTC. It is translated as CATSPGGAEGTQYF.

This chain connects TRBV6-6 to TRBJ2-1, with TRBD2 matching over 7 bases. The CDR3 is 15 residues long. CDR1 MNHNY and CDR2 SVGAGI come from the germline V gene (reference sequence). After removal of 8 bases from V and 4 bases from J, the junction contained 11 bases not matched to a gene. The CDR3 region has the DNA TGTGCCAGCCGACTAGCCGGCTCCCCTTACAATGAGCAGTTCTTC. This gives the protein CASRLAGSPYNEQFF.

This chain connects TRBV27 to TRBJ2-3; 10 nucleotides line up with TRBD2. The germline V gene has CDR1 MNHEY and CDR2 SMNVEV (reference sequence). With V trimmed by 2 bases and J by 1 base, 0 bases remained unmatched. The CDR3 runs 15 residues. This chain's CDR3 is CASSLGTSGTDTQYF. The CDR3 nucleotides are TGTGCCAGCAGTTTAGGGACTAGCGGCACAGATACGCAGTATTTT.

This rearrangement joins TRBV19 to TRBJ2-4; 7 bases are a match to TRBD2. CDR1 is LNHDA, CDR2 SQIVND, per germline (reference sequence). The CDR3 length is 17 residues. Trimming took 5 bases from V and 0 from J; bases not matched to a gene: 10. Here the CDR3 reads CASSVGWEGLAKNIQYF. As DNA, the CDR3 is TGTGCCAGTAGTGTTGGGTGGGAGGGTTTAGCCAAAAACATTCAGTACTTC.

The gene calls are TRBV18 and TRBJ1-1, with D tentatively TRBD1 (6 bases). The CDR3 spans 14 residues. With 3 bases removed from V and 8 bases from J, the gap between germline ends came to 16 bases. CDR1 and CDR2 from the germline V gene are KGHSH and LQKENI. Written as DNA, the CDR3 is TGTGCCAGCTCACCGTCCCCAGGGGTGCGGGAAGCTTTCTTT. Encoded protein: CASSPSPGVREAFF.

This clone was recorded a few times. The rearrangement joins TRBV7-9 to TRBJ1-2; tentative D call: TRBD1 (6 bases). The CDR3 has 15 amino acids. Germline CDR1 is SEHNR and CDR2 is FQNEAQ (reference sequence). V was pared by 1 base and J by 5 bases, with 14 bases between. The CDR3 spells CASSLVGGPSYGYTF. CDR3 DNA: TGTGCCAGCAGCTTAGTAGGGGGACCTTCTTATGGCTACACCTTC.

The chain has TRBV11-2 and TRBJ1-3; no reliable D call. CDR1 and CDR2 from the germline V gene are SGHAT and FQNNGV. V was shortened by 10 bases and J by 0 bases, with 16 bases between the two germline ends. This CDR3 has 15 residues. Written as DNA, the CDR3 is TGTGCCACCGGGGAGGGCACTACCTCTGGAAACACCATATATTTT. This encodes CATGEGTTSGNTIYF.

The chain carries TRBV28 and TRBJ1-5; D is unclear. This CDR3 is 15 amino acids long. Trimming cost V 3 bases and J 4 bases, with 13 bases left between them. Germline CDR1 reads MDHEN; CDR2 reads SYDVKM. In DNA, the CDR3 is TGTGCCAGCAGTTTTCAGCGTAGGCAAAATCAGCCCCAGCATTTT. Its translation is CASSFQRRQNQPQHF.